This passage covers 21 T cell receptor beta chains from one sample sequenced in a study of T cells in Graves' hyperthyroidism and ophthalmopathy. Amplified regions were TCR beta CDR3 sequences from RNA transcripts. Initially, a first-round RT-PCR of the TCR CDR3 employed the HTBI primer set. TCRdb re-called the multiplex PCR reads through MiXCR, storing one row per CDR3 protein. Of 490,000 or so distinct CDR3 sequences listed, about 20% are singletons. Sample: blood. The receptor source for this set is a middle-aged man with Graves' ophthalmopathy.

This chain uses TRBV7-9 with TRBJ2-3, with D hard to call. The V end was cut by 4 bases, the J end by 2 bases, with 13 bases between. CDR3 length: 15 residues. The germline gives CDR1 SEHNR, CDR2 FQNEAQ (reference sequence). The CDR3 DNA is TGTGCCAGCAGCTCCGCCAACCGGGCCACAGATACGCAGTATTTT. Translated, it gives CASSSANRATDTQYF. The variable domain in full, completed from reference TRBV7-9 and TRBJ2-3, reads DTGVSQNPRHKITKRGQNVTFRCDPISEHNRLYWYRQTLGQGPEFLTYFQNEAQLEKSRLLSDRFSAERPKGSFSTLEIQRTEQGDSAMYLCASSSANRATDTQYFGPGTRLTVL.

The chain carries TRBV10-3 and TRBJ1-2; a possible D gene is TRBD1 (5 bases). The CDR3 contains 13 residues. Germline lookup yields CDR1 ENHRY and CDR2 SYGVKD. V gave up 5 bases and J gave up 0 bases, with 7 bases separating them. This chain's CDR3 is CAISRDPNYGYTF. The CDR3 coding sequence is TGTGCCATCAGTCGGGACCCTAACTATGGCTACACCTTC.

This clonotype showed up many times. The rearrangement links TRBV7-9 to TRBJ2-2, with a weak D call TRBD1 (6 bases). The length of the CDR3 is 15 residues. In germline, CDR1 is SEHNR, CDR2 FQNEAQ (reference sequence). Trimming removed 4 bases at V and 4 bases at J, with 13 bases between. CDR3 nucleotide sequence: TGTGCCAGCAGCTATGGGCCCAGGGGCACCGGGGAGCTGTTTTTT. It is translated as CASSYGPRGTGELFF.

V is TRBV18 and J is TRBJ2-2; either TRBD1 or TRBD2 may supply D (5 bases each). This CDR3 is 16 amino acids long. CDR1 KGHSH and CDR2 LQKENI come from the germline V gene. V was cut by 6 bases and J by 0 bases, with 14 bases left in between. The CDR3 loop is CASSRMGPSNTGELFF. The CDR3 DNA is TGTGCCAGCTCCCGAATGGGACCTTCGAACACCGGGGAGCTGTTTTTT.

This clonotype has a count of ten or more. The chain carries TRBV5-1 and TRBJ2-3, with D uncertain. This CDR3 spans 13 amino acids. The V gene's germline CDR1 is SGHRS and CDR2 YFSETQ. Trimming cost V 1 base and J 2 bases, with 5 bases left between them. In nucleotides, the CDR3 is TGCGCCAGCAGCTTGACTAACACAGATACGCAGTATTTT. Its protein is CASSLTNTDTQYF.

In this sample, this clonotype turned up many times. The V and J genes are TRBV3-1 and TRBJ2-7; D gene unclear. V lost 0 bases to trimming and J lost 3 bases, with 6 bases between them. Per the germline V gene, CDR1 is LGHDT and CDR2 is YNNKEL (reference sequence). The CDR3 covers 13 residues. The CDR3 spells CASSQDPYYEQYF. The CDR3 nucleotides are TGTGCCAGCAGCCAAGACCCTTACTACGAGCAGTACTTC.

This clonotype was seen only a few times. The chain employs TRBV2 and TRBJ1-4, with no clear D. The CDR3 totals 11 residues. V was cut by 2 bases and J by 10 bases, with 5 bases left in between. Germline V gene lookup returns CDR1 SNHLY and CDR2 FYNNEI. In nucleotides, the CDR3 is TGTGCCAGCAGTGAACCGTCAAAACTGTTTTTT. Its protein is CASSEPSKLFF.

Concerning this clonotype itself: A read error is possible here, since a much larger clone lies one base away. The CDR3 does not end in the conserved phenylalanine or tryptophan, so this is likely a read error. V is TRBV4-1 and J is TRBJ2-5; 10 bases fit TRBD2. Looked up from germline, CDR1 is MGHRA and CDR2 is YSYEKL. The CDR3 has 15 amino acids. The V and J ends lost 1 base and 5 bases, in that order; junction bases with no gene match: 4. The chain's CDR3 is CASSQGPSGGETQYI. CDR3 bases: TGCGCCAGCAGCCAAGGTCCTAGCGGGGGTGAGACCCAGTACATC.

Many counts were recorded for this clonotype. The chain recombines TRBV11-2 with TRBJ1-2, with TRBD1 identical over 8 bases. This CDR3 region has 13 residues. V trimming: 5 bases; J trimming: 4 bases; junction bases outside the gene matches: 3. Germline V gene lookup returns CDR1 SGHAT and CDR2 FQNNGV. The CDR3 sequence: CASSIDRGYGYTF. The CDR3 DNA follows: TGTGCCAGCAGCATTGACAGGGGCTATGGCTACACCTTC.

This clonotype was seen repeatedly, ten times or more. The rearrangement uses TRBV5-1 and TRBJ2-3; 8 nucleotides match TRBD2. The ends lost 4 bases at V and 2 bases at J; junction bases unmatched: 6. Germline loops: CDR1 SGHRS, CDR2 YFSETQ. CDR3 length: 15 residues. CDR3 region: CASSPSGGPTDTQYF. The CDR3 region has the DNA TGCGCCAGCAGCCCCAGCGGGGGTCCCACAGATACGCAGTATTTT.

This clonotype was seen a few times. A junction end diverges from the germline sequence, so it may reflect a read error. The genes are TRBV28 and TRBJ1-1; maybe TRBD1 (5 bases). Germline V lookup: CDR1 MDHEN, CDR2 SYDVKM. The CDR3 sequence is 14 residues long. The CDR3 loop reads CASSIPRQNSEAFF. Written as DNA, the CDR3 is TGTGCCAGCAGTATCCCCAGACAGAACTCTGAAGCTTTCTTT.

The table lists this clonotype with many counts. This chain connects TRBV5-1 to TRBJ2-3, with D perhaps TRBD2 (6 bases). Germline CDR1 and CDR2: SGHRS and YFSETQ. The CDR3 loop spans 14 amino acids. V shed 4 bases and J shed 6 bases, with 15 bases lying between them. The DNA of the CDR3 is TGCGCCAGCAGCCTCGGAGGGAAGCTGGATACGCAGTATTTT. Protein product: CASSLGGKLDTQYF.

This clonotype was detected once. The gene calls are TRBV13 and TRBJ1-4; the D is unclear. This CDR3 spans 14 amino acids. V dropped 2 bases and J dropped 6 bases, with 10 bases sitting between them. Germline CDR1 is PRHDT and CDR2 is FYEKMQ (reference sequence). The CDR3 sequence: CASSLTGYDEKLFF. The DNA for the CDR3 is TGTGCCAGCAGCTTAACCGGGTATGATGAAAAACTGTTTTTT.

This chain joins TRBV6-1 and TRBJ2-5; 7 bases map to TRBD2. Germline loops: CDR1 MNHNS, CDR2 SASEGT. Trimming at V came to 5 bases and at J to 1 base, leaving 10 bases not matched to a gene. The CDR3 has 16 amino acids. CDR3 residues: CASSPSGGESQETQYF. DNA for the CDR3: TGTGCCAGCAGTCCATCGGGGGGTGAGTCCCAAGAGACCCAGTACTTC.

This clonotype was found a few times. The rearrangement joins TRBV20-1 to TRBJ2-2, with D perhaps being TRBD1 or TRBD2 (6 bases each). This CDR3 has 13 amino acids. Trimming took off 6 bases at V and 4 bases at J, with 12 bases between the two ends. Germline V lookup: CDR1 DFQATT, CDR2 SNEGSKA (reference sequence). CDR3 region: CSARRGVTGELFF. In DNA form, the CDR3 reads TGCAGTGCACGGAGGGGGGTCACCGGGGAGCTGTTTTTT.

This clonotype was observed at least ten times. This rearrangement joins TRBV18 to TRBJ1-2; 7 bases align to TRBD1. The V segment lost 6 bases and the J segment 4 bases; nucleotides outside the gene matches: 11. The germline V gene encodes CDR1 KGHSH and CDR2 LQKENI. The CDR3 consists of 15 residues. CDR3 loop: CASSDEGARGYGYTF. The CDR3 DNA sequence: TGTGCCAGCTCGGACGAGGGGGCGCGAGGCTATGGCTACACCTTC.

The chain couples TRBV5-1 to TRBJ1-4; 7 nucleotides match TRBD1. The CDR3 extends over 14 amino acids. From germline, CDR1 is SGHRS and CDR2 YFSETQ. After removal of 2 bases from V and 8 bases from J, the junction contained 6 bases not matched to a gene. This CDR3 is CASSFGTDLEKLFF. The CDR3 DNA reads as TGCGCCAGCAGCTTCGGGACAGACTTAGAAAAACTGTTTTTT.

This clonotype was recorded a few times. The chain joins TRBV7-9 to TRBJ2-7; 8 bases map to TRBD1. The CDR3 loop spans 14 amino acids. The V and J ends lost 5 bases and 3 bases, in that order; junction bases with no gene match: 6. From germline, CDR1 is SEHNR and CDR2 FQNEAQ (reference sequence). The DNA of the CDR3 is TGTGCCAGCAGCCTAGGGACAGGCCACTACGAGCAGTACTTC. Amino acids: CASSLGTGHYEQYF. The whole variable domain, remainder taken from reference TRBV7-9 and TRBJ2-7, is DTGVSQNPRHKITKRGQNVTFRCDPISEHNRLYWYRQTLGQGPEFLTYFQNEAQLEKSRLLSDRFSAERPKGSFSTLEIQRTEQGDSAMYLCASSLGTGHYEQYFGPGTRLTVT.

The chain employs TRBV30 and TRBJ2-5; 8 bases are a match to TRBD1. Germline V CDR1 and CDR2: GTSNPN, SVGIG (reference sequence). CDR3 length equals 12 residues. Trimming removed 0 bases from V and 7 bases from J; junction bases left unmatched: 1. The CDR3 here is CAWSVGTGTQYF. The CDR3 DNA is TGTGCCTGGAGTGTCGGGACAGGGACCCAGTACTTC.

This chain uses TRBV7-6 with TRBJ1-1, with D unresolved. The CDR3 is 13 residues long. CDR1 and CDR2 (germline): SGHVS, FNYEAQ. Trimming cost V 1 base and J 8 bases, with 11 bases left between them. CDR3 sequence reads: CASSLGRPREAFF. The CDR3 DNA is TGTGCCAGCAGCTTAGGACGGCCGAGAGAAGCTTTCTTT.

This clonotype was observed a few times. The chain employs TRBV3-1 and TRBJ1-1; D call uncertain. V lost 1 base, J lost 5 bases, and 11 bases lay in between. CDR1 and CDR2 from the germline V gene are LGHDT and YNNKEL (reference sequence). The CDR3 runs 14 residues. CDR3 loop: CASSQVEGGTEAFF. Written as DNA, the CDR3 is TGTGCCAGCAGCCAAGTGGAGGGAGGAACTGAAGCTTTCTTT.